Below are 14 T cell receptor beta chains sequenced from a single sample in a study of cytomegalovirus exposure and HLA in healthy donors. Data came from immunoSEQ multiplex PCR; TCRdb stores just in-frame clones and leaves some out. Among tens of thousands of clones listed, 93% were seen once. The sample was PBMCs. The receptors shown here come from a woman between 25 and 40 years old in good health and CMV-seronegative.

This chain links TRBV28 with TRBJ1-5; 7 positions match TRBD1. Germline V gene data show CDR1 as MDHEN and CDR2 as SYDVKM. The length of the CDR3 is 13 residues. The J segment lost 6 bases and the V segment lost 7 bases, leaving 6 bases of the junction unmatched. In DNA, the CDR3 is TGTGCCAGCATCTACAGGGGTAGTCAGCCCCAGCATTTT. Encoded protein: CASIYRGSQPQHF.

The rearrangement uses TRBV6-1 and TRBJ1-1; tentatively, D is TRBD1 (6 bases). The CDR3 loop spans 14 amino acids. Trimming removed 4 bases from V and 0 bases from J, with 9 bases in between. Germline V gene sequence: CDR1 MNHNS, CDR2 SASEGT. This CDR3 reads CASSVWGLNTEAFF. CDR3 in DNA: TGTGCCAGCAGTGTTTGGGGGCTGAACACTGAAGCTTTCTTT.

The chain is built from TRBV27 and TRBJ1-5, with 7 nucleotides matching TRBD1. CDR3 size: 15 residues. CDR1 is MNHEY, CDR2 SMNVEV, per germline (reference sequence). The V and J ends lost 3 bases and 1 base, in that order; junction bases with no gene match: 3. In DNA form, the CDR3 reads TGTGCCAGCAGTTTGGTACAGGGGAGCAATCAGCCCCAGCATTTT. Translated, it gives CASSLVQGSNQPQHF.

This clone was picked up one time. The rearrangement links TRBV25-1 to TRBJ2-5; 8 positions match TRBD1. Germline V gene data show CDR1 as MGHDK and CDR2 as SYGVNS. CDR3 length: 14 residues. Trimming removed 3 bases from V and 2 bases from J; junction bases left unmatched: 2. The CDR3 region is CASSEWTGQETQYF. The CDR3 coding sequence is TGTGCCAGCAGTGAGTGGACAGGGCAAGAGACCCAGTACTTC.

The J gene is TRBJ2-4, the V gene TRBV6-5; D gene ambiguous. The germline CDR1 and CDR2 sequences are MNHEY and SVGAGI. V lost 4 bases and J lost 1, with 11 bases in between. The CDR3 loop spans 15 amino acids. The DNA for the CDR3 is TGTGCCAGCAGTTCCCTCAGGTTGGCCAAAAACATTCAGTACTTC. As protein: CASSSLRLAKNIQYF.

The rearrangement links TRBV6-6 to TRBJ2-7; a weak D match, TRBD1 (6 bases). Germline loops: CDR1 MNHNY, CDR2 SVGAGI (reference sequence). The germline V and J ends were trimmed by 2 bases and 3 bases, with 11 bases remaining between them. CDR3 size: 14 residues. In DNA, the CDR3 is TGTGCCAGCAGTTACGCGGCAGGGGACTACGAGCAGTACTTC. Translated, it gives CASSYAAGDYEQYF.

The V call is TRBV19, the J call TRBJ2-3, with 7 bases that match TRBD2. This CDR3 spans 15 amino acids. Trimming at V came to 6 bases and at J to 0 bases, leaving 6 bases not matched to a gene. Germline V gene sequence: CDR1 LNHDA, CDR2 SQIVND (reference sequence). This CDR3 is CASSQGGGSTDTQYF. The DNA for the CDR3 is TGTGCCAGTAGCCAAGGCGGGGGAAGCACAGATACGCAGTATTTT.

The chain is built from TRBV10-1 and TRBJ2-2, with D possibly being TRBD2 (5 bases). V lost 0 bases, J lost 5 bases, and 7 bases lay in between. This CDR3 contains 14 residues. CDR1 WNHNN and CDR2 SYGVQD come from the germline V gene (reference sequence). Here the CDR3 reads CASSESGETGELFF. CDR3 bases: TGCGCCAGCAGTGAGTCCGGGGAGACCGGGGAGCTGTTTTTT.

This clone came up once. This chain connects TRBV10-1 to TRBJ2-7; a possible D gene is TRBD2 (5 bases). This CDR3 is 17 amino acids long. Germline-derived CDR1 and CDR2 are WNHNN and SYGVQD (reference sequence). With 2 bases removed from V and 0 bases from J, the gap between germline ends came to 17 bases. As DNA, the CDR3 is TGCGCCAGCAGTGAGGAGGGCAGACTACCGAGCTCCTACGAGCAGTACTTC. Translation: CASSEEGRLPSSYEQYF.

The chain is built from TRBV4-1 and TRBJ1-1; 7 nucleotides line up with TRBD1. V was clipped by 3 bases and J by 1 base; unmatched bases: 5. The length of the CDR3 is 15 residues. Germline V gives CDR1 MGHRA, CDR2 YSYEKL. The CDR3 reads CASSQRRQGNTEAFF. Here the CDR3 DNA reads TGCGCCAGCAGCCAGAGACGACAGGGGAACACTGAAGCTTTCTTT.

The chain couples TRBV6-4 to TRBJ1-1, with D possibly matching TRBD1 (5 bases). Germline V lookup: CDR1 MRHNA, CDR2 SNTAGT. The CDR3 extends over 15 amino acids. Trimming shortened V by 4 bases and J by 4 bases, and 16 bases separated the two germline ends. This CDR3 is CASSASQGPSTEAFF. In nucleotides, the CDR3 is TGTGCCAGCAGTGCGTCTCAGGGCCCCAGCACTGAAGCTTTCTTT.

The chain recombines TRBV29-1 with TRBJ2-3, with a possible D match to TRBD1 (6 bases). V was pared by 5 bases and J by 1 base, with 13 bases between. Germline V lookup: CDR1 SQVTM, CDR2 ANQGSEA. The CDR3 covers 14 residues. The CDR3 spells CSVTGPFGTDTQYF. The DNA of the CDR3 is TGCAGCGTTACAGGGCCCTTTGGCACAGATACGCAGTATTTT.

The rearrangement joins TRBV14 to TRBJ1-1, with no clear D. Trimming took off 3 bases at V and 10 bases at J, with 9 bases between the two ends. Germline assignment: CDR1 SGHDN and CDR2 FVKESK. CDR3 length: 11 residues. The CDR3 sequence is CASSQRGAAFF. The CDR3 coding sequence is TGTGCCAGCAGCCAGAGAGGTGCAGCTTTCTTT.

The rearrangement links TRBV30 to TRBJ1-6; D is perhaps TRBD1 (6 bases). This CDR3 has 14 amino acids. Germline CDR1 reads GTSNPN; CDR2 reads SVGIG (reference sequence). V was pared by 3 bases and J by 7 bases, with 13 bases between. CDR3 sequence reads: CAWSRDNQNSPLHF. The CDR3 nucleotides read TGTGCCTGGAGCCGGGACAATCAAAATTCACCCCTCCACTTT.